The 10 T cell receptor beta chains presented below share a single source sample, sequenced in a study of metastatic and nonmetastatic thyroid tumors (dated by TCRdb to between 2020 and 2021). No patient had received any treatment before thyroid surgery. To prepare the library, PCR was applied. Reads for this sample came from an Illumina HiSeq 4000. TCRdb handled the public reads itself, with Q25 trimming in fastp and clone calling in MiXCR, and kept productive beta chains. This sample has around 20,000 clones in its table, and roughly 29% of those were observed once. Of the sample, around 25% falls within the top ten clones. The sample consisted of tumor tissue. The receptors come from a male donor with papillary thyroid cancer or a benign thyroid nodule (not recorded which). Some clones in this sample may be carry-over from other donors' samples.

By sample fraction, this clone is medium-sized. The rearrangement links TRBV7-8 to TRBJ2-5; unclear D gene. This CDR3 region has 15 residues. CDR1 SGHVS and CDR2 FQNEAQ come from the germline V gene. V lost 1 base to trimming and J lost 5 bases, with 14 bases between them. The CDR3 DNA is TGTGCCAGCAGCTTAGGGGCCTGGGAAGGGGAGACCCAGTACTTC. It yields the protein CASSLGAWEGETQYF.

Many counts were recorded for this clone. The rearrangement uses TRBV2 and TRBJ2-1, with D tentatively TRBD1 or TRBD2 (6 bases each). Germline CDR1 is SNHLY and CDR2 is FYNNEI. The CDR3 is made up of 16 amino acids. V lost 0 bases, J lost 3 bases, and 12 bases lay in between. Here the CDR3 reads CASSEAEGGRYNEQFF. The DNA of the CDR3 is TGTGCCAGCAGTGAAGCTGAGGGGGGCCGCTACAATGAGCAGTTCTTC. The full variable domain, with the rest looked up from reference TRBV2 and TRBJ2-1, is EPEVTQTPSHQVTQMGQEVILRCVPISNHLYFYWYRQILGQKVEFLVSFYNNEISEKSEIFDDQFSVERPDGSNFTLKIRSTKLEDSAMYFCASSEAEGGRYNEQFFGPGTRLTVL.

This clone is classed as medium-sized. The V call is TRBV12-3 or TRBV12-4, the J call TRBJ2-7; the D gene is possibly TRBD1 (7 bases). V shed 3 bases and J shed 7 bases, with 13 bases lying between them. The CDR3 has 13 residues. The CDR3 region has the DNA TGTGCCAGCAGTTTGGTACAGGGGAGGGAGCAGTACTTC. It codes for CASSLVQGREQYF.

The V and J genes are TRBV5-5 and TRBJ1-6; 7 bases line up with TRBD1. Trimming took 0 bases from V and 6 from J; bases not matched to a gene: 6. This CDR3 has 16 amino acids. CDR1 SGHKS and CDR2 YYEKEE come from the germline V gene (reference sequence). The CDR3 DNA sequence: TGTGCCAGCAGCTTGGTGGGGAGGGGGCCTAATTCACCCCTCCACTTT. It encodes CASSLVGRGPNSPLHF.

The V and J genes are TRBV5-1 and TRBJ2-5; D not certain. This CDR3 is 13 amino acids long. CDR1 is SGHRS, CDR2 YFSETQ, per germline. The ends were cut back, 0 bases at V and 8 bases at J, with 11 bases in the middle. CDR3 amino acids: CASSLDTEGTQYF. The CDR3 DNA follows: TGCGCCAGCAGCTTGGATACAGAAGGTACCCAGTACTTC.

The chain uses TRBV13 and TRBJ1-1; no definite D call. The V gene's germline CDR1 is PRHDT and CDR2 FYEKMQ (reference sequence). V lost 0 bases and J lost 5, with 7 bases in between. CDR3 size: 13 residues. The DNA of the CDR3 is TGTGCCAGCAGCTTAGGCCGGGAAACTGAAGCTTTCTTT. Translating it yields CASSLGRETEAFF.

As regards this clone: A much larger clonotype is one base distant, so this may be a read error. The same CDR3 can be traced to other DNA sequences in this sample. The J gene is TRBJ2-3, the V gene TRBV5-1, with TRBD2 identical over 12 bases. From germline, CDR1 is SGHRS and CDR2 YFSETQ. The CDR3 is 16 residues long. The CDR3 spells CANSLAASGGADTQYF. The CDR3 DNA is TGCGCCAACAGCTTGGCGGCTAGCGGGGGGGCAGATACACAGTATTTT.

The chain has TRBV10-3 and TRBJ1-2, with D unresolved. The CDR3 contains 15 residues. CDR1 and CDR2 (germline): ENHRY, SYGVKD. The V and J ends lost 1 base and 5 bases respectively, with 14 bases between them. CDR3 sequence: CAISEFSLGLYGYTF. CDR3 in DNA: TGTGCCATCAGTGAGTTCAGTCTCGGGCTGTATGGCTACACCTTC.

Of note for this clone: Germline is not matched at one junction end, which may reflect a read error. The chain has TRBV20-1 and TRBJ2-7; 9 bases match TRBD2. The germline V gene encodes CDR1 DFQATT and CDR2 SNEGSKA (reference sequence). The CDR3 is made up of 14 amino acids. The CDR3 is CSAQEREAGGERYF. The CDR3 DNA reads TGCAGTGCCCAGGAGCGGGAGGCGGGAGGAGAGCGGTACTTC.

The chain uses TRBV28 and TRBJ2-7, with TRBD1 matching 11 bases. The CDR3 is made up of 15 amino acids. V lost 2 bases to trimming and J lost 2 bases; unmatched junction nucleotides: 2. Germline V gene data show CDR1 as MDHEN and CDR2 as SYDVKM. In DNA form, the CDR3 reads TGTGCCAGCAGTTTAGGGGGACAGGGGGCCTACGAGCAGTACTTC. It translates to CASSLGGQGAYEQYF. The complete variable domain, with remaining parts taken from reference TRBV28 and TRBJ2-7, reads DVKVTQSSRYLVKRTGEKVFLECVQDMDHENMFWYRQDPGLGLRLIYFSYDVKMKEKGDIPEGYSVSREKKERFSLILESASTNQTSMYLCASSLGGQGAYEQYFGPGTRLTVT.